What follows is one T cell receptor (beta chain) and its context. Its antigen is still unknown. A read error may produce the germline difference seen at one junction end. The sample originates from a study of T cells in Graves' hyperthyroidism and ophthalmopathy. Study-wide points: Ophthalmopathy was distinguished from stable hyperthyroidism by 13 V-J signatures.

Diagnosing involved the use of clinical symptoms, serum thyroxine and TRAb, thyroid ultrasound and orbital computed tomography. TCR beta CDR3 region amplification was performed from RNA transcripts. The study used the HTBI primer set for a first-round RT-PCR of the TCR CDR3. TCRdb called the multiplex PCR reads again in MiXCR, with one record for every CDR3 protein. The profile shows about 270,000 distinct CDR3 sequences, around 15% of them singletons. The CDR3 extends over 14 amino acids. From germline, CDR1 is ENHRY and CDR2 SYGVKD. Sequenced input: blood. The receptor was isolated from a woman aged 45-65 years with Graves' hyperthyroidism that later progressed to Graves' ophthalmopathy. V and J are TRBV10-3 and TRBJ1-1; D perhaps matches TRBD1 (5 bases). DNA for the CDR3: TGTGCCAGCAGTGAATGGGGCAGGTTCACTGAAGCTTTCTTT. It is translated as CASSEWGRFTEAFF.